Below are 4 T cell receptor beta chains sequenced from a single sample in a study of cytomegalovirus exposure and HLA in healthy donors. TCRdb's table, derived via immunoSEQ multiplex PCR, lists solely in-frame clones and lacks some. The sample carries hundreds of thousands of clones, 90% recorded once. Sequenced sample: PBMCs. Receptors were obtained from a woman aged 25 to 39 in good health and CMV-seronegative.

A single count supports this clone. V and J are TRBV5-5 and TRBJ1-1, with 8 bases lining up with TRBD1. Germline CDR1 reads SGHKS; CDR2 reads YYEKEE (reference sequence). The CDR3 has 14 amino acids. The V gene end was trimmed by 2 bases and the J gene end by 4 bases; junction bases not matched to a gene: 4. CDR3 sequence reads: CASSLGQGATEAFF. DNA of the CDR3: TGTGCCAGCAGCTTAGGCCAGGGGGCCACTGAAGCTTTCTTT. The full variable domain, rest sourced from reference TRBV5-5 and TRBJ1-1, is DAGVTQSPTHLIKTRGQQVTLRCSPISGHKSVSWYQQVLGQGPQFIFQYYEKEERGRGNFPDRFSARQFPNYSSELNVNALLLGDSALYLCASSLGQGATEAFFGQGTRLTVV.

The rearrangement uses TRBV21-1 and TRBJ2-3; TRBD1 reflects the table's D call only, with no check against the DNA. TRBV21-1 is a listed pseudogene. This CDR3 has 14 amino acids. CDR3: CASSRHRDADTQYF. CDR3 coding DNA: TGTGCCAGCAGCCGACACAGGGATGCGGATACGCAGTATTTT.

As regards this clone: Other DNA sequences of this sample code for an identical CDR3. This chain connects TRBV9 to TRBJ2-2, with unresolved D. The V gene's germline CDR1 is SGDLS and CDR2 YYNGEE. V gave up 4 bases and J gave up 3 bases, with 4 bases separating them. CDR3 length equals 12 residues. This chain's CDR3 is CASSRYTGELFF. DNA for the CDR3: TGTGCCAGCAGCCGGTACACCGGGGAGCTGTTTTTT.

The chain uses TRBV7-9 and TRBJ2-6; the match to TRBD1 covers 8 bases. Germline trimming cut 2 bases from V and 0 bases from J; bases unmatched to any gene: 6. CDR1 SEHNR and CDR2 FQNEAQ come from the germline V gene (reference sequence). The CDR3 is 18 amino acids. CDR3 sequence: CASSLRRQGRSGANVLTF. CDR3 nucleotide sequence: TGTGCCAGCAGCTTACGAAGACAGGGGCGCTCTGGGGCCAACGTCCTGACTTTC.